These T cell receptor beta chains were read from a single sample in a study of OX40 agonist ivuxolimab in advanced cancers. Generated by immunoSEQ multiplex PCR, the TCRdb table keeps only in-frame clones and is missing some. The sample has roughly 48,000 clones; 75% to 85% are singletons. This specimen consisted of CD4+ or CD8+ T cells sorted from blood, obtained in a trial of the OX40 agonist ivuxolimab. The source of these receptors is an adult with an advanced solid tumor such as melanoma, head and neck, liver or kidney cancer. CDR3s include the opening cysteine and the closing phenylalanine or tryptophan. The D gene is left open where the match is weak. Rows may omit the clone size; those that give it use once, few, many or a size class.

cdr3_aa cdr3_nt j_call clone_size v_call d_call
CASSGQGLEKLFF TGCGCCAGCAGTGGACAGGGTCTTGAAAAACTGTTTTTT TRBJ1-4 NA TRBV5-1 TRBD1
CASSSTAGAEQYF TGTGCCAGCAGCTCTACCGCTGGCGCCGAGCAGTACTTC TRBJ2-7 NA TRBV7-2 NA
CASSLVPLPRYGYTF TGTGCCAGCAGTTTAGTCCCACTACCGAGGTATGGCTACACCTTC TRBJ1-2 NA TRBV27 NA
CSVSRGGAPSSYNEQFF TGCAGCGTGTCCCGGGGGGGGGCACCAAGCTCCTACAATGAGCAGTTCTTC TRBJ2-1 NA TRBV29-1 TRBD2
CASSPGLGNTQYF TGTGCCAGTAGCCCGGGACTAGGAAATACCCAGTACTTC TRBJ2-5 NA TRBV11-1 TRBD2
CASSYLGASTDTQYF TGTGCCAGCAGTTACCTAGGGGCTAGCACAGATACGCAGTATTTT TRBJ2-3 NA TRBV6-5 NA
CASSSTGPGQPQHF TGTGCCAGCAGCTCAACAGGGCCTGGTCAGCCCCAGCATTTT TRBJ1-5 NA TRBV7-6 NA
CASSPGLGWGDTQYF TGTGCCAGCAGCCCCGGGCTAGGGTGGGGAGATACGCAGTATTTT TRBJ2-3 NA TRBV6-1 NA
CSVTSGGPYEQYF TGCAGCGTGACTAGCGGGGGACCCTACGAGCAGTACTTC TRBJ2-7 NA TRBV29-1 TRBD2
CASTGDLAGETGELFF TGTGCCAGCACCGGCGACCTAGCGGGAGAAACCGGGGAGCTGTTTTTT TRBJ2-2 medium-sized TRBV11-2 TRBD2
CASSGRWDTEAFF TGTGCCAGCAGTGGGCGGTGGGACACTGAAGCTTTCTTT TRBJ1-1 NA TRBV6-1 NA
CSAEIPSSGNTIYF TGCAGCGCGGAGATCCCGAGCTCTGGAAACACCATATATTTT TRBJ1-3 NA TRBV29-1 NA
CASSRTGGYEQYF TGCGCCAGCAGCCGGACAGGGGGCTACGAGCAGTACTTC TRBJ2-7 NA TRBV10-2 TRBD1
CASSLGQDYEQYF TGCGCCAGCAGCTTGGGGCAGGACTACGAGCAGTACTTC TRBJ2-7 NA TRBV5-1 NA
CASSRDDSGANVLTF TGTGCCAGTAGTAGGGACGACTCTGGGGCCAACGTCCTGACTTTC TRBJ2-6 NA TRBV19 NA
CASSLPAGGSYEQYF TGTGCCAGCAGTCTCCCCGCCGGGGGCTCCTACGAGCAGTACTTC TRBJ2-7 NA TRBV28 NA
CASSKEGGTEAFF TGTGCCAGCAGTAAAGAGGGAGGTACTGAAGCTTTCTTT TRBJ1-1 NA TRBV6-4 NA
CASSVDRLQDTQYF TGTGCCAGCAGTGTCGACAGATTACAAGATACGCAGTATTTT TRBJ2-3 NA TRBV25-1 NA
CASSENGVKETQYF TGCGCCAGCAGCGAAAACGGGGTTAAAGAGACCCAGTACTTC TRBJ2-5 NA TRBV5-1 NA
CASSTPSGGWNTEAFF TGCGCCAGCAGCACTCCGTCGGGGGGGTGGAACACTGAAGCTTTCTTT TRBJ1-1 NA TRBV5-1 NA
CASSFGTSGREYVGTQYF TGTGCCAGCAGCTTTGGGACTAGCGGGAGGGAATACGTTGGTACGCAGTATTTT TRBJ2-3 few TRBV11-1 TRBD2
CASSPPSDEQYF TGCGCCAGCAGCCCCCCATCCGACGAGCAGTACTTC TRBJ2-7 NA TRBV5-1 NA
CASSIGSSGDTQYF TGTGCCAGTAGTATTGGGTCATCAGGGGATACGCAGTATTTT TRBJ2-3 once TRBV19 NA
CASSQRQDNEQFF TGTGCCAGCAGTCAGCGACAGGACAATGAGCAGTTCTTC TRBJ2-1 NA TRBV2 NA
CASSYSVQGIRALHF TGTGCCAGCAGTTACTCAGTACAGGGGATTAGGGCCCTCCACTTT TRBJ1-6 NA TRBV6-5 TRBD1
CASSFPPGESIEQYF TGTGCCAGCAGCTTTCCCCCGGGGGAATCAATCGAGCAGTACTTC TRBJ2-7 NA TRBV5-6 NA
CASSLAGLAIYEQYF TGTGCCAGCAGCTTGGCCGGACTAGCTATCTACGAGCAGTACTTC TRBJ2-7 NA TRBV5-6 TRBD2
CATSRDSGGRLTDTQYF TGTGCCACCAGCAGAGATTCTGGGGGGAGGCTCACAGATACGCAGTATTTT TRBJ2-3 NA TRBV15 NA
CASRKGTGVGYTF TGTGCCAGCAGAAAGGGGACAGGGGTTGGCTACACCTTC TRBJ1-2 NA TRBV6-6 TRBD1
CSVDAWGQGNYGYTF TGCAGCGTTGACGCCTGGGGACAGGGGAACTATGGCTACACCTTC TRBJ1-2 NA TRBV29-1 TRBD1
CASSSQREPLDEQYF TGTGCCAGCAGTTCCCAGCGGGAGCCCCTTGACGAGCAGTACTTC TRBJ2-7 NA TRBV27 TRBD2
CASSVGTSSNEQFF TGTGCCAGCAGTGTGGGGACTAGCTCCAATGAGCAGTTCTTC TRBJ2-1 NA TRBV2 TRBD2
CAISESPQVGGELFF TGTGCCATCAGTGAGTCCCCTCAAGTAGGTGGGGAGCTGTTTTTT TRBJ2-2 NA TRBV10-3 NA